This TCR beta chain was sequenced in a study of brain T cells in children with intractable seizures. Broader study findings: Clones missing pre-surgery may reflect undersampling of that blood sample.

This clone was seen a single time. The antigen is unknown. Documented time point: blood from clinic visit 5 months post-surgery; TSC patient then seizure free. Sequencing was limited to surgery cases with top T cell transcript signatures in brain tissue. Libraries were prepared by immunoSEQ multiplex PCR; TCRdb keeps only in-frame clonotypes and omits some of them. The repertoire holds 340,000 or so clones, with about 93% as singletons. This CDR3 is built from 14 residues. V lost 2 bases and J lost 10; bases outside the gene matches: 9. The V gene's germline CDR1 is MNHEY and CDR2 SVGAGI. The clonotype comes from a boy in the first two years of life with tuberous sclerosis and intractable seizures. The starting material was peripheral blood, obtained about 5 months after surgery. The rearrangement joins TRBV6-5 to TRBJ2-3; TRBD2 aligns across 7 bases. Here the CDR3 DNA reads TGTGCCAGCAGTTACCCCCTGGGGAGGGCTGCGCAGTATTTT. It codes for CASSYPLGRAAQYF.